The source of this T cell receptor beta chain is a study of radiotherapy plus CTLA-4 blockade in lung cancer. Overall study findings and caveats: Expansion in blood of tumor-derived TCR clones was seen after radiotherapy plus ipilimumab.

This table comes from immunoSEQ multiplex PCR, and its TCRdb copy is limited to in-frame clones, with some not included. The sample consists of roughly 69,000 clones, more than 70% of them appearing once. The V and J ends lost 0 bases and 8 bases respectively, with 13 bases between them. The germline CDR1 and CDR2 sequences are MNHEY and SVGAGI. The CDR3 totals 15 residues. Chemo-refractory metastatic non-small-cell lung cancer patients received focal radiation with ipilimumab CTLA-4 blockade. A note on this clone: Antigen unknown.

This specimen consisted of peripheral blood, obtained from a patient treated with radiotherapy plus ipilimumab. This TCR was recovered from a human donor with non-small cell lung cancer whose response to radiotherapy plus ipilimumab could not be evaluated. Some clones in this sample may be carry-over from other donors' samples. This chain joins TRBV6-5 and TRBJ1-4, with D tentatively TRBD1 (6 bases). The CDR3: CASSYSGGRGEKLFF. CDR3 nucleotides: TGTGCCAGCAGTTACTCAGGGGGAAGAGGAGAAAAACTGTTTTTT.